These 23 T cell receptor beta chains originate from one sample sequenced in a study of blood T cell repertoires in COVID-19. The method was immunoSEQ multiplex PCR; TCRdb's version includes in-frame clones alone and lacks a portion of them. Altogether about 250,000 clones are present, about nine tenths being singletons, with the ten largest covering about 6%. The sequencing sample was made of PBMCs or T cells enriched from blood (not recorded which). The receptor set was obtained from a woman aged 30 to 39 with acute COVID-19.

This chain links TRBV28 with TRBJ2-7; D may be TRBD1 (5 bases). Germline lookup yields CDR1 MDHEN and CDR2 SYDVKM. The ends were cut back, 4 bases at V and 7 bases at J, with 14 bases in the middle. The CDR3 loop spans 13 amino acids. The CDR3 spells CASSSGQPGEQYF. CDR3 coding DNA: TGTGCCAGCAGTTCCGGCCAGCCAGGGGAGCAGTACTTC.

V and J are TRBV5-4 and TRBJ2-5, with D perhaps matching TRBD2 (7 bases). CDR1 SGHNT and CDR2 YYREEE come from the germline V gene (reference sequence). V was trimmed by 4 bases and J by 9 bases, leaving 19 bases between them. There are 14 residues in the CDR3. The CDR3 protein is CASSAPEGGKSQYF. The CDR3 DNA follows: TGTGCCAGCAGCGCACCCGAGGGGGGGAAGTCCCAGTACTTC.

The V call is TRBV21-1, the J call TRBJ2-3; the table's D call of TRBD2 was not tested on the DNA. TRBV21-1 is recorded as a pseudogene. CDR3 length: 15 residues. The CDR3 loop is CASSKVGAGPDTQYF. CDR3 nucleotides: TGTGCCAGCAGCAAAGTCGGAGCGGGGCCAGATACGCAGTATTTT.

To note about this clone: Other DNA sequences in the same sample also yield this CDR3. CDR3 loop: CATSRDRTYEQYF. The CDR3 nucleotides read TGTGCCACCAGCAGAGACAGGACCTACGAGCAGTACTTC. The V and J genes are TRBV15 and TRBJ2-7; D uncertain. Deletions cut 0 bases from V and 2 bases from J, with 5 bases between. The CDR3 extends over 13 amino acids. The germline V gene has CDR1 LNHNV and CDR2 YYDKDF (reference sequence).

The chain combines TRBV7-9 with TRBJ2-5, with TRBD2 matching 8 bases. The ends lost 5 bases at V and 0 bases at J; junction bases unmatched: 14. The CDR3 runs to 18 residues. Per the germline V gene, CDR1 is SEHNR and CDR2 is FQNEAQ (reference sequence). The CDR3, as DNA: TGTGCCAGCAGCCCAGCCGGGGGGGCCGGAGAGTACCAAGAGACCCAGTACTTC. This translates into CASSPAGGAGEYQETQYF.

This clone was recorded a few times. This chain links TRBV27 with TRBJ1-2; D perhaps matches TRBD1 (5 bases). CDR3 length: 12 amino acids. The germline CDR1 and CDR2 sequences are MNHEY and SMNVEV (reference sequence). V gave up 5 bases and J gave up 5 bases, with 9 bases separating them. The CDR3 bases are TGTGCCAGCAGTATGAAGGGGTATGGCTACACCTTC. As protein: CASSMKGYGYTF.

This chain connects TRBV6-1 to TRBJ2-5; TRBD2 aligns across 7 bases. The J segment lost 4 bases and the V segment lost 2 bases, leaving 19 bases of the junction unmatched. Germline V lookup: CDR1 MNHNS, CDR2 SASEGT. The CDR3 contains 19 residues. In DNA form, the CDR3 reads TGTGCCAGCAGTGAACTTTGGGGGGGAGGGGTAGAGGAGGGAGAGACCCAGTACTTC. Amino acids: CASSELWGGGVEEGETQYF.

The CDR3 is CASRQGEIAGELFF. The DNA of the CDR3 is TGTGCCAGCAGGCAGGGGGAGATCGCCGGGGAGCTGTTTTTT. The chain uses TRBV3-1 (or the pseudogene TRBV3-2) and TRBJ2-2; 7 nucleotides match TRBD1. Per the germline V gene, CDR1 is LGHDT and CDR2 is YNNKEL (reference sequence). V dropped 6 bases and J dropped 6; count of bases not matched to a gene: 7. CDR3 length: 14 residues.

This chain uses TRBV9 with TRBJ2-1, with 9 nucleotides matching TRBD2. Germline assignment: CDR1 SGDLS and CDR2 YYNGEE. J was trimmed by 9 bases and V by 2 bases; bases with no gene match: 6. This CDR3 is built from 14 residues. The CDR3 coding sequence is TGTGCCAGCAGCGTTAGCGGGGGACCGTTTGAGCAGTTCTTC. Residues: CASSVSGGPFEQFF.

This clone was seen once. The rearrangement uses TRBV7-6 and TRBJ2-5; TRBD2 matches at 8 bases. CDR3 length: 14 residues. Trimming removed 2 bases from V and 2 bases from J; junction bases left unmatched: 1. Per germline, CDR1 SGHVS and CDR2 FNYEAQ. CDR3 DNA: TGTGCCAGCAGCTTAACGGGAGGGCAAGAGACCCAGTACTTC. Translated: CASSLTGGQETQYF.

The CDR3 loop is CAISDRRFETQYF. The CDR3 coding sequence is TGTGCCATCAGTGATCGGAGGTTTGAGACCCAGTACTTC. V gene TRBV10-3 combines with J gene TRBJ2-5; a possible D gene is TRBD2 (5 bases). V was trimmed by 3 bases and J by 5 bases, leaving 10 bases between them. This CDR3 has 13 amino acids. Germline-derived CDR1 and CDR2 are ENHRY and SYGVKD.

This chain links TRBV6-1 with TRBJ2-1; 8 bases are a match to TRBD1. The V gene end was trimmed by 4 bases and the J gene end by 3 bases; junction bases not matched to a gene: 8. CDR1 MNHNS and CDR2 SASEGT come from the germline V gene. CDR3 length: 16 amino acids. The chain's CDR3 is CASSAATGDFYNEQFF. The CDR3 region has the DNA TGTGCCAGCAGTGCAGCGACAGGGGATTTCTACAATGAGCAGTTCTTC.

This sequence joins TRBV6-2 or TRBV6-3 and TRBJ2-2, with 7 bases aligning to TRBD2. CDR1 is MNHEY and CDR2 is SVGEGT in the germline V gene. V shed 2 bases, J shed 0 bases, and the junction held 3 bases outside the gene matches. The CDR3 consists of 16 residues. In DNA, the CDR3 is TGTGCCAGCAGTTACGTTGCGGGGGCGAACACCGGGGAGCTGTTTTTT. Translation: CASSYVAGANTGELFF.

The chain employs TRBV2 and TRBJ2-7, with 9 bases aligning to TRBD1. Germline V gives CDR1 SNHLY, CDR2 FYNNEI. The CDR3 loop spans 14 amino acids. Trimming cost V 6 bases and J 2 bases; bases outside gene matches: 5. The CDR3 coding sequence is TGTGCCAGCAGGGGACAGGGCGTCGCCTACGAGCAGTACTTC. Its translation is CASRGQGVAYEQYF.

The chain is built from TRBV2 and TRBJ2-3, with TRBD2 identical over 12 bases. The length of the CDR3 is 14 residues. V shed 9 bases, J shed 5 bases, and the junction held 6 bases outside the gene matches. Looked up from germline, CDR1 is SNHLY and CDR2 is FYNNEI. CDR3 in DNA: TGTGCCAGTAGACTAGCGGGAGTAGAAGATACGCAGTATTTT. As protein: CASRLAGVEDTQYF.

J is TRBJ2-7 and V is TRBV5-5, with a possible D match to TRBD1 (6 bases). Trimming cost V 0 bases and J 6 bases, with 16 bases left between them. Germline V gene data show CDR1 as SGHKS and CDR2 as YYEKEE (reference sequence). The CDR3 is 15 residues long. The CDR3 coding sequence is TGTGCCAGCAGCTTGGGTGTGGGGGCCCGTCTCGAGCAGTACTTC. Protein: CASSLGVGARLEQYF.

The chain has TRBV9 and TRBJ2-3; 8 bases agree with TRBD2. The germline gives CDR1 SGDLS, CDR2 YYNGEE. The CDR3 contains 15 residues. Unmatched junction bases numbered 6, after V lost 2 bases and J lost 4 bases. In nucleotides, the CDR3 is TGTGCCAGCAGCGTGAACGGGAGGGCCCCAGATACGCAGTATTTT. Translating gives CASSVNGRAPDTQYF.

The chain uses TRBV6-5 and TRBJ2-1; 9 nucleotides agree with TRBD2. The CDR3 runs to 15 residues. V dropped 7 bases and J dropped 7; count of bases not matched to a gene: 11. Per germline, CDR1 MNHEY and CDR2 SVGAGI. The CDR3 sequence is CASTQGTSNRNEQFF. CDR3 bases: TGTGCCAGCACCCAAGGGACTAGCAACAGGAATGAGCAGTTCTTC.

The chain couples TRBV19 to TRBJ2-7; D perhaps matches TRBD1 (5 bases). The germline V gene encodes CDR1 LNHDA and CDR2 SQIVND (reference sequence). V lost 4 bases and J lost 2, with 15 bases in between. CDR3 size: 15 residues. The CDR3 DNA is TGTGCCAGTAGTACCGGCAGAGGCAGGGCCTACGAGCAGTACTTC. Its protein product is CASSTGRGRAYEQYF. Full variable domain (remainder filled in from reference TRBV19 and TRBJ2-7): DGGITQSPKYLFRKEGQNVTLSCEQNLNHDAMYWYRQDPGQGLRLIYYSQIVNDFQKGDIAEGYSVSREKKESFPLTVTSAQKNPTAFYLCASSTGRGRAYEQYFGPGTRLTVT.

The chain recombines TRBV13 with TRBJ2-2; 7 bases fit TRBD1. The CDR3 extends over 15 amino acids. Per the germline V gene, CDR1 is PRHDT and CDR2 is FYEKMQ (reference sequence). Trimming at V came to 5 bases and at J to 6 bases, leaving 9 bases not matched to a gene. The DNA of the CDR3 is TGTGCCAGCAGCAATAACTTGCAGGGGGCCGGGGAGCTGTTTTTT. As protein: CASSNNLQGAGELFF.

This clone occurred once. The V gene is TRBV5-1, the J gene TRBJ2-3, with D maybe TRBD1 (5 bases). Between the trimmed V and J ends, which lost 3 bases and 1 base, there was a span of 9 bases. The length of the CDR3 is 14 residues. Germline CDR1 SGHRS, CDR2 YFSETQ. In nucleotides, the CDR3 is TGCGCCAGCAGCTCGGACATCGGCACAGATACGCAGTATTTT. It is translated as CASSSDIGTDTQYF.

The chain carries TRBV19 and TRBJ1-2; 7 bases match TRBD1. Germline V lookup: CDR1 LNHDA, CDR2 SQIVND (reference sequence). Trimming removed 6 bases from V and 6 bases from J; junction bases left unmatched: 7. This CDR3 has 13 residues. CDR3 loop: CASRKQGKDGYTF. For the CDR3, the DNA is TGTGCCAGTAGAAAACAGGGGAAGGATGGCTACACCTTC. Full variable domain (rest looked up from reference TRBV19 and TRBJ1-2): DGGITQSPKYLFRKEGQNVTLSCEQNLNHDAMYWYRQDPGQGLRLIYYSQIVNDFQKGDIAEGYSVSREKKESFPLTVTSAQKNPTAFYLCASRKQGKDGYTFGSGTRLTVV.

CDR3 nucleotides: TGTGCCAGCAGCCAGGACAGACGACTACACACCGGGGAGCTGTTTTTT. Translating it yields CASSQDRRLHTGELFF. This chain joins TRBV14 and TRBJ2-2; the D gene is possibly TRBD1 (6 bases). The CDR3 runs 16 residues. Germline-derived CDR1 and CDR2 are SGHDN and FVKESK. V dropped 3 bases and J dropped 3 bases, with 14 bases sitting between them.